Each of the 11 T cell receptor beta chains below was sequenced from the same sample in a study of T cell repertoires in cytomegalovirus infection. Each CDR3 protein is one row after TCRdb ran MiXCR on the reads. This table has around 630,000 distinct CDR3 sequences, 20% to 30% appearing once. Sequenced input: CD8+ T cells from PBMCs. Every receptor here comes from a human donor in good health (CMV status not recorded). Some clones in this sample may be carry-over from other donors' samples.

In its sample, this clonotype was seen a few times. The chain recombines TRBV12-3 or TRBV12-4 with TRBJ1-2; TRBD1 is a possible D gene (6 bases). CDR3 size: 14 residues. Trimming took 6 bases from V and 4 from J, leaving 15 bases between them. The CDR3 DNA reads TGTGCCAGCAGGCACAGGGCTAGCTCCTATGGCTACACCTTC. Encoded protein: CASRHRASSYGYTF.

The chain recombines TRBV7-9 with TRBJ1-1; D is uncertain. Germline V gene lookup returns CDR1 SEHNR and CDR2 FQNEAQ (reference sequence). Trimming stripped 4 bases from V and 0 bases from J, with 12 bases between. This CDR3 spans 15 amino acids. The CDR3 protein is CASSSTVNLNTEAFF. The DNA for the CDR3 is TGTGCCAGCAGCTCCACAGTGAACCTGAACACTGAAGCTTTCTTT. The full variable domain, its missing parts supplied by reference TRBV7-9 and TRBJ1-1, is DTGVSQNPRHKITKRGQNVTFRCDPISEHNRLYWYRQTLGQGPEFLTYFQNEAQLEKSRLLSDRFSAERPKGSFSTLEIQRTEQGDSAMYLCASSSTVNLNTEAFFGQGTRLTVV.

V and J are TRBV25-1 and TRBJ2-1; D perhaps matches TRBD1 (5 bases). The CDR3 covers 15 residues. Germline assignment: CDR1 MGHDK and CDR2 SYGVNS. V lost 4 bases, J lost 3 bases, and 13 bases lay in between. The CDR3 bases are TGTGCCAGCAGTGGGAAAGGGGCCGTCTACAATGAGCAGTTCTTC. It encodes CASSGKGAVYNEQFF.

This chain joins TRBV7-9 and TRBJ2-5; D remains unclear. Germline V lookup: CDR1 SEHNR, CDR2 FQNEAQ (reference sequence). The CDR3 runs to 14 residues. Between the trimmed V and J ends, which lost 2 bases and 3 bases, there was a span of 10 bases. The CDR3 protein is CASSLSPGEETQYF. The DNA of the CDR3 is TGTGCCAGCAGCTTATCCCCAGGAGAAGAGACCCAGTACTTC.

V and J are TRBV6-5 and TRBJ2-2; 7 bases are a match to TRBD1. The CDR3 is 16 residues long. V shed 2 bases, J shed 5 bases, and the junction held 8 bases outside the gene matches. Germline V gene lookup returns CDR1 MNHEY and CDR2 SVGAGI. As DNA, the CDR3 is TGTGCCAGCAGTTACCCCCGGGACAGAGAAACCGGGGAGCTGTTTTTT. This codes for CASSYPRDRETGELFF.

The chain has TRBV14 and TRBJ2-2; 11 bases match TRBD2. The CDR3 consists of 17 residues. With 1 base clipped from V and 5 bases from J, the junction kept 6 bases outside the gene matches. Germline V gene data show CDR1 as SGHDN and CDR2 as FVKESK. The CDR3 region is CASSQVASGGKTGELFF. CDR3 sequence (DNA): TGTGCCAGCAGCCAAGTGGCTAGCGGGGGGAAAACCGGGGAGCTGTTTTTT.

This chain connects TRBV27 to TRBJ1-2; TRBD1 matches at 9 bases. This CDR3 is 13 amino acids long. The V and J ends lost 3 bases and 7 bases, in that order; junction bases with no gene match: 3. In germline, CDR1 is MNHEY, CDR2 SMNVEV (reference sequence). The CDR3 DNA reads as TGTGCCAGCAGTTTCGGGACAGGGCTTGGCTACACCTTC. It yields the protein CASSFGTGLGYTF.

The rearrangement links TRBV28 to TRBJ2-2; D remains ambiguous. The germline gives CDR1 MDHEN, CDR2 SYDVKM. V was shortened by 3 bases and J by 9 bases, with 8 bases between the two germline ends. The CDR3 covers 12 residues. The CDR3 nucleotides are TGTGCCAGCAGTTTCTCCTCCAGGGAGCTGTTTTTT. Its protein product is CASSFSSRELFF.

The table lists this clonotype with many counts. The chain combines TRBV25-1 with TRBJ1-2; D uncertain. The CDR3 has 13 residues. V dropped 2 bases and J dropped 4 bases, with 8 bases sitting between them. Germline V lookup: CDR1 MGHDK, CDR2 SYGVNS. CDR3 sequence (DNA): TGTGCCAGCAGTGAAGGACGGTTCTATGGCTACACCTTC. Protein product: CASSEGRFYGYTF.

The gene calls are TRBV5-4 and TRBJ2-1, with D tentatively TRBD1 or TRBD2 (6 bases each). Between the trimmed V and J ends, which lost 5 bases and 8 bases, there was a span of 14 bases. This CDR3 comprises 13 residues. The germline V gene encodes CDR1 SGHNT and CDR2 YYREEE (reference sequence). Here the CDR3 DNA reads TGTGCCAGCAGACTACACGGGGGCGATGAGCAGTTCTTC. Encoded protein: CASRLHGGDEQFF.

CDR3 nucleotides: TGTGCCATCAGGACGTTCAGGACAGGGACTAACTATGGCTACACCTTC. It yields the protein CAIRTFRTGTNYGYTF. The V and J genes are TRBV10-3 and TRBJ1-2, with 8 bases that match TRBD1. V shed 6 bases, J shed 0 bases, and the junction held 9 bases outside the gene matches. This CDR3 region has 16 residues. Germline V CDR1 and CDR2: ENHRY, SYGVKD.